The 12 T cell receptor beta chains below were found in one sample sequenced in a study of CD8+ T cells in alopecia areata. cDNA reverse transcribed from extracted RNA served as the sequencing template. Some clones are missing from TCRdb's copy, which holds only in-frame ones; the method was immunoSEQ multiplex PCR. This sample has about 42,000 clones, with 92% found just once. Treatment here: oral pan-JAK inhibitor, 5-10 mg twice daily. This specimen was CD8+ T cells sorted from blood, taken at week 24, from a patient treated with tofacitinib. These receptors all stem from a human donor with alopecia areata.

This clone was detected only once. The chain recombines TRBV28 with TRBJ2-3, with 8 nucleotides matching TRBD1. The V and J ends lost 6 bases and 4 bases, in that order; junction bases with no gene match: 6. The CDR3 has 14 residues. CDR1 is MDHEN, CDR2 SYDVKM, per germline. DNA for the CDR3: TGTGCCAGCAGGCCCGTGGACAGGGCAGATACGCAGTATTTT. Its protein product is CASRPVDRADTQYF.

The V gene is TRBV29-1, the J gene TRBJ2-5, with a weak D call TRBD2 (5 bases). The V and J ends lost 0 bases and 5 bases respectively, with 7 bases between them. CDR3 length: 12 residues. The germline gives CDR1 SQVTM, CDR2 ANQGSEA. CDR3 nucleotides: TGCAGCGTTGAAGACTGGGAGGAGACCCAGTACTTC. This sequence encodes CSVEDWEETQYF.

In its sample, this clone was seen once. This chain links TRBV4-1 with TRBJ2-2, with 9 bases identical to TRBD1. The V segment lost 6 bases and the J segment 0 bases; nucleotides outside the gene matches: 14. The CDR3 consists of 19 residues. CDR1 and CDR2 from the germline V gene are MGHRA and YSYEKL. The CDR3 sequence: CASRPQGQGIGSNTGELFF. Here the CDR3 DNA reads TGCGCCAGCAGGCCCCAGGGACAGGGAATAGGGTCGAACACCGGGGAGCTGTTTTTT.

A word on this clone: A read error may account for a junction end that differs from germline. The same CDR3 is also encoded by other DNA sequences in this sample. This sequence joins TRBV7-7 and TRBJ2-5, with D perhaps matching TRBD2 (6 bases). The germline gives CDR1 SSHAT, CDR2 FNYEAQ (reference sequence). This CDR3 is built from 15 residues. The DNA for the CDR3 is TGTGCTAGCACCCTTGTCCTGCCGGGGGAAGAAACCCAGTACTTC. This sequence encodes CASTLVLPGEETQYF.

The genes are TRBV4-1 and TRBJ2-7, with 7 bases that match TRBD2. The CDR3 extends over 13 amino acids. Germline CDR1 is MGHRA and CDR2 is YSYEKL. The ends lost 5 bases at V and 3 bases at J; junction bases unmatched: 4. CDR3 residues: CASSFSSGYEQYF. CDR3 nucleotide sequence: TGCGCCAGCAGCTTTTCTAGCGGCTACGAGCAGTACTTC.

The V call is TRBV15, the J call TRBJ2-7; unclear D gene. This CDR3 has 15 amino acids. CDR1 and CDR2 (germline): LNHNV, YYDKDF (reference sequence). V was trimmed by 0 bases and J by 0 bases, leaving 9 bases between them. The CDR3 bases are TGTGCCACCAGCAGAGATCGGAGTAGCTCCTACGAGCAGTACTTC. Translated, it gives CATSRDRSSSYEQYF.

The genes are TRBV9 and TRBJ2-3; D not resolved. The germline gives CDR1 SGDLS, CDR2 YYNGEE. With 7 bases removed from V and 3 bases from J, the gap between germline ends came to 18 bases. This CDR3 is built from 15 residues. The CDR3, as DNA: TGTGCCAGCGCAAGGCGCATAGATCCAACAGATACGCAGTATTTT. It yields the protein CASARRIDPTDTQYF.

This clone was detected once. The chain couples TRBV2 to TRBJ1-4; tentative D call: TRBD1 (6 bases). Germline V gives CDR1 SNHLY, CDR2 FYNNEI. The CDR3 length is 13 residues. Trimming removed 6 bases at V and 5 bases at J, with 10 bases between. CDR3 DNA sequence: TGTGCCAGCAGGGACAGCCTCAATGAAAAACTGTTTTTT. This codes for CASRDSLNEKLFF.

The chain carries TRBV29-1 and TRBJ2-6; D remains ambiguous. Trimming stripped 1 base from V and 0 bases from J, with 7 bases between. The CDR3 runs 15 residues. The germline gives CDR1 SQVTM, CDR2 ANQGSEA. DNA for the CDR3: TGCAGCGTTGAAGTTCCCTACTCTGGGGCCAACGTCCTGACTTTC. Its protein is CSVEVPYSGANVLTF.

This chain uses TRBV27 with TRBJ2-3, with D perhaps TRBD1 or TRBD2 (5 bases each). Per germline, CDR1 MNHEY and CDR2 SMNVEV (reference sequence). This CDR3 has 18 residues. Between the trimmed V and J ends, which lost 0 bases and 5 bases, there was a span of 21 bases. CDR3 DNA: TGTGCCAGCAGTTTATCCCAGGGTGGCGCCGGGGTGAGAGATACGCAGTATTTT. Its protein product is CASSLSQGGAGVRDTQYF.

By share, this clone ranks as medium-sized. This same CDR3 is encoded by further DNA sequences in the sample. The rearrangement links TRBV6-5 to TRBJ2-2; no reliable D call. V lost 3 bases and J lost 0, with 8 bases in between. The germline gives CDR1 MNHEY, CDR2 SVGAGI. This CDR3 spans 15 amino acids. The CDR3, as DNA: TGTGCCAGCAGTTATAGACACCCGAACACCGGGGAGCTGTTTTTT. It translates to CASSYRHPNTGELFF.

The V call is TRBV29-1, the J call TRBJ2-7; D may correspond to TRBD1 or TRBD2 (6 bases each). Per the germline V gene, CDR1 is SQVTM and CDR2 is ANQGSEA. The V end lost 2 bases, the J end lost 3 bases, and 17 bases lay between the germline ends. The CDR3 is 15 amino acids. CDR3 DNA: TGCAGCGTTGAACCTGAGGGGGGAGCATACTACGAGCAGTACTTC. Protein product: CSVEPEGGAYYEQYF.